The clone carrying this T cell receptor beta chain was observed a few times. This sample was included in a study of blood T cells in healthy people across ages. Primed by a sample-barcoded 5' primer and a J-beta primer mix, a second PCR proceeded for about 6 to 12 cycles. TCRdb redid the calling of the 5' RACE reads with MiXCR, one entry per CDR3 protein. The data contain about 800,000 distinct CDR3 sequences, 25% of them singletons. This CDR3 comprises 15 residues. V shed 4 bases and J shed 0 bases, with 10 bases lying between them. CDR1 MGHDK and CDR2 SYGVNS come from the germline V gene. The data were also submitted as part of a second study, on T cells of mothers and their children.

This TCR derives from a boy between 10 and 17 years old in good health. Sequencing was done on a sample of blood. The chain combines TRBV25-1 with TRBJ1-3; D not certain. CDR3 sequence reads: CASSAFERSGNTIYF. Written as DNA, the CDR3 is TGTGCCAGCAGTGCGTTTGAGCGCTCTGGAAACACCATATATTTT.